This T cell receptor (beta chain) originates from a study of monozygotic twins with inflammatory bowel disease (dated by TCRdb to between 2018 and 2021). For context, the study as a whole: The complete study included about 28 monozygotic twin pairs: 19 IBD-discordant Danish pairs and nine German pairs, of which four were IBD-concordant and five were IBD-discordant. The search for disease-associated traits relied mainly on comparing IBD patients with their genetically identical healthy co-twins within discordant pairs. Each individual had, on average, about 151 000 unique TCRalpha sequences and 181 000 unique TCRbeta sequences available for analysis. Results and caveats for the whole study, not just this receptor: No difference in repertoire similarity was observed between concordant and discordant twins, possibly owing to limited statistical power. TCRbeta repertoire diversity, by inverse Simpson index, was decreased in IBD patients compared with their healthy co-twins. Background noise and inter-individual variability may have been introduced into the repertoires by the differing immunosuppressive treatments among patients. IBD patients shared fewer clonotypes with other individuals than healthy twins did, most markedly in patients showing signs of disease activity. The analysis was unable to tell different T cell subtypes apart. The results gave no support for a single strong signal or clonotype linked to IBD.

The CDR3 starts with the cysteine, ends with the phenylalanine, and has 17 residues. The protein alone is recorded here. CDR1 and CDR2, per the germline V gene (reference sequence), are SSHAT and FNYEAQ. Note on this clonotype: Its antigen is not yet known.

From each donor, an approximately 2.6 ml peripheral blood sample was collected into PAXgene tubes and kept at -80 degrees C. Total RNA was isolated from whole blood with the PAXgene blood miRNA kit on an automated QIAcube, without T cell sorting. Deep TCRalpha and TCRbeta repertoire profiling with unique molecular barcoding was performed on peripheral blood of monozygotic twin pairs concordant or discordant for inflammatory bowel disease. Smoking habits were recorded for all twin pairs, with individuals classified as current, former or never smokers. Libraries came from 5' RACE. For each TCR library, 3,000 to 4,000 ng of total RNA was used. cDNA was synthesized with SMARTScribe reverse transcriptase in eight separate reactions per sample. During cDNA synthesis, template switching was used to introduce unique molecular identifiers that contained a 6-nucleotide sample barcode. TCRalpha and TCRbeta cDNA was amplified by two nested PCRs of approximately 17 and 9 cycles, with bead purification after each PCR. Before amplification, cDNA was treated with uracil DNA-glycosylase and purified using the QIAquick PCR purification kit. The second PCR added Illumina TruSeq-compatible adapters along with sample-specific barcodes. TapeStation and Qubit were used to check library quality and concentration, and 4 to 6.5 ng of each library went into the pool. Pooled libraries were sequenced on an Illumina HiSeq2500 single-index Rapid Run with 2 x 100 bp reads and custom sequencing primers. The paper's processing steps were these. MiGEC version 1.2.6 was used for UMI-based consensus assembly to correct PCR and sequencing errors. MiXCR version 2.1.1 was used for V(D)J alignment, clonotype assembly and CDR3 extraction. Normalisation of gene usage, clonotype sharing and MAIT/NKT TCR abundance was achieved by analysing the top 1000, 10 000 and 20 000 clonotypes per sample. After downsampling to 27 000 UMIs, diversity was calculated as the inverse Simpson index using the vegan R package. Paired Mann-Whitney U tests on discordant twin pairs were used, with Benjamini-Hochberg multiple-testing correction. TCRdb reprocessed the public reads and reports one entry per CDR3 protein sequence, without DNA. These V and J calls are TCRdb output, not the study's own analysis. This sample's listing comprises more than 300,000 distinct CDR3 sequences. Together, the top ten hold approximately 2.8% of the sample.

The sample consisted of blood. Recombination connected TRBV7-7 to TRBJ2-1; TCRdb indicates TRBD2, and absent DNA this call remains unverified. The TCR originated in a human donor with ulcerative colitis or Crohn's disease, or a healthy co-twin of an affected twin (not recorded which). The CDR3 loop reads CASSPPPGTSEIFEQFF.